Below are 8 T cell receptor beta chains sequenced from a single sample in a study of shared clonotypes between healthy human individuals. Libraries were prepared by immunoSEQ multiplex PCR; TCRdb keeps only in-frame clonotypes and omits some of them. The sample has over a million clones; more than 75% are singletons. The material sequenced was memory CD4+ T cells from PBMCs. Subset given: CD45RA-negative fraction. The receptors were gathered from a man in his late teens or twenties in good health. Some clones in this sample may be carry-over from other donors' samples.

This rearrangement joins TRBV15 to TRBJ2-4; TRBD1 or TRBD2 may be the D gene (5 bases each). This CDR3 region has 13 residues. V was clipped by 8 bases and J by 0 bases, with 8 bases between them. Germline loops: CDR1 LNHNV, CDR2 YYDKDF (reference sequence). The CDR3 reads CATRDLAKNIQYF. The DNA for the CDR3 is TGTGCCACCCGGGACCTAGCCAAAAACATTCAGTACTTC. The variable domain in full, completed from reference TRBV15 and TRBJ2-4, reads DAMVIQNPRYQVTQFGKPVTLSCSQTLNHNVMYWYQQKSSQAPKLLFHYYDKDFNNEADTPDNFQSRRPNTSFCFLDIRSPGLGDTAMYLCATRDLAKNIQYFGAGTRLSVL.

The chain links TRBV6-1 to TRBJ1-3; D possibly corresponds to TRBD1 (6 bases). The V gene's germline CDR1 is MNHNS and CDR2 SASEGT. The CDR3 totals 14 residues. V was shortened by 7 bases and J by 1 base, with 11 bases between the two germline ends. This CDR3 reads CASTVRGSGNTIYF. The CDR3 nucleotides are TGTGCCAGCACCGTAAGGGGGTCTGGAAACACCATATATTTT.

V gene TRBV9 combines with J gene TRBJ2-3; D unresolved. V shed 2 bases and J shed 3 bases, with 10 bases lying between them. Germline CDR1 SGDLS, CDR2 YYNGEE. This CDR3 is 14 amino acids long. The CDR3 nucleotides are TGTGCCAGCAGCGTTAGCCCGAGGACAGATACGCAGTATTTT. Translation gives CASSVSPRTDTQYF. Combining the CDR3 with reference TRBV9 and TRBJ2-3 gives the whole variable domain DSGVTQTPKHLITATGQRVTLRCSPRSGDLSVYWYQQSLDQGLQFLIQYYNGEERAKGNILERFSAQQFPDLHSELNLSSLELGDSALYFCASSVSPRTDTQYFGPGTRLTVL.

The chain combines TRBV7-2 with TRBJ2-1, with 12 nucleotides matching TRBD2. CDR3 length equals 14 residues. Germline CDR1 SGHTA, CDR2 FQGNSA. After removal of 3 bases from V and 8 bases from J, the junction contained 2 bases not matched to a gene. The CDR3 loop is CASSLTSGSYEQFF. The CDR3 region has the DNA TGTGCCAGCAGCTTGACTAGCGGGAGCTATGAGCAGTTCTTC.

The genes are TRBV18 and TRBJ2-1; maybe TRBD2 (6 bases). CDR3 length: 15 residues. Per germline, CDR1 KGHSH and CDR2 LQKENI. Trimming cost V 6 bases and J 0 bases, with 12 bases left between them. As DNA, the CDR3 is TGTGCCAGCTCGTCGACTAGGGGCTCCTACAATGAGCAGTTCTTC. It is translated as CASSSTRGSYNEQFF.

The rearrangement joins TRBV6-1 to TRBJ1-5; TRBD1 might be the D (6 bases). In germline, CDR1 is MNHNS, CDR2 SASEGT. This CDR3 has 14 amino acids. V was shortened by 6 bases and J by 4 bases, with 13 bases between the two germline ends. The chain's CDR3 is CASRFQGINQPQHF. CDR3 nucleotides: TGTGCCAGCAGGTTCCAGGGGATTAATCAGCCCCAGCATTTT.

The table lists this clone with a few counts. A much more abundant neighbour one base away suggests this may be a read error. The CDR3 DNA follows: TGTGCCAGCAGCCCGGGCAGCTCCTACGAGCAGTACTTC. Encoded protein: CASSPGSSYEQYF. The chain uses TRBV9 and TRBJ2-7, with unresolved D. Germline V gene lookup returns CDR1 SGDLS and CDR2 YYNGEE. This CDR3 comprises 13 residues. V lost 4 bases and J 0 bases, leaving 8 bases between the germline ends.

The rearrangement uses TRBV6-6 and TRBJ1-2, with TRBD1 matching over 8 bases. Germline CDR1 is MNHNY and CDR2 is SVGAGI (reference sequence). After removal of 5 bases from V and 4 bases from J, the junction contained 9 bases not matched to a gene. This CDR3 spans 15 amino acids. CDR3 coding DNA: TGTGCCAGCAGTACCCGGGACAGGAGCCTCTATGGCTACACCTTC. The encoded protein is CASSTRDRSLYGYTF.